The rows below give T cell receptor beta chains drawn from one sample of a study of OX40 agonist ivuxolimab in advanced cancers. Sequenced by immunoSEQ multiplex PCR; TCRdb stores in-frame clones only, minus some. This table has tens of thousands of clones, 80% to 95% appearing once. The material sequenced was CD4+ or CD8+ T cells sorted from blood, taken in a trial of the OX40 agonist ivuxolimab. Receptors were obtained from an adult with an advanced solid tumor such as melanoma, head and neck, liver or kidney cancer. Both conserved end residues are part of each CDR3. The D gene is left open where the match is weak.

TGCGCCAGCAGCCAAGGCCCACTGGGGCCGGGGAACACTGAAGCTTTCTTT CASSQGPLGPGNTEAFF . TRBJ1-1 TRBV4-1
TGTGCCAGCAGCCCTTACAGGGGCTTGGACGAGCAGTACTTC CASSPYRGLDEQYF TRBD1 TRBJ2-7 TRBV9
TGTGCCAGCAGTGAATTTGAGGGAGGCACTGAAGCTTTCTTT CASSEFEGGTEAFF . TRBJ1-1 TRBV25-1
TGTGCCATCTGGGAGCGGGGGGATGAGCAGTTCTTC CAIWERGDEQFF TRBD2 TRBJ2-1 TRBV10-3
TGTGCCATCAGTGAGTCAGTCCTCGCAGTCGTGGCAGGCCGCGGGGATACGCAGTATTTT CAISESVLAVVAGRGDTQYF . TRBJ2-3 TRBV10-3
TGTGCCAGCAGCGATCGAGGGGGCGAAAACCCCTACGAGCAGTACTTC CASSDRGGENPYEQYF TRBD1 TRBJ2-7 TRBV11-3
TGTGCCAGCAGCCCGGGGAGCGGGGGGCCGTACAATGAGCAGTTCTTC CASSPGSGGPYNEQFF TRBD2 TRBJ2-1 TRBV9
TGCGCCAGCAGCCAGTCGACTAGCGGGGGCTCCTACGAGCAGTACTTC CASSQSTSGGSYEQYF TRBD2 TRBJ2-7 TRBV4-3
TGCGCCAGCTGCGGCGGATTAACCTACGAGCAGTACTTC CASCGGLTYEQYF . TRBJ2-7 TRBV5-1
TGTGCCAGCAGTTACCCAGGGGCTGAGCAGTTCTTC CASSYPGAEQFF . TRBJ2-1 TRBV6-5
TGTGCCAGCTCCGGACACAAGAACACTGAAGCTTTCTTT CASSGHKNTEAFF . TRBJ1-1 TRBV25-1
TGTGCCAGCAGCTCAGGGGAGAGCACCGGGGAGCTGTTTTTT CASSSGESTGELFF . TRBJ2-2 TRBV13
TGTGCCAGCAGCCCCTCCTCCTACGAGCAGTACTTC CASSPSSYEQYF . TRBJ2-7 TRBV5-6
TGTGCCAGCAGCTTAGTCAGGTCCCACTCCTACGAGCAGTACTTC CASSLVRSHSYEQYF . TRBJ2-7 TRBV13